Listed below are T cell receptor beta chains from one sample, sequenced in a study of cytomegalovirus exposure and HLA in healthy donors. The method was immunoSEQ multiplex PCR; TCRdb's version includes in-frame clones alone and lacks a portion of them. The data contain about 130,000 clones, roughly 80% of them singletons. Source material: PBMCs. Receptor source: a man aged 30 to 39 in good health and CMV-seropositive. Each CDR3 is given with its conserved first and last residue. D genes are given only for firm matches. Size values are once, few and many counts, or a class for expanded clones, and some rows have none.

abundance	d_gene	v_gene	j_gene	CDR3aa	CDR3nt
.	TRBD1	TRBV9	TRBJ2-5	CASSRRQGQGQTQYF	TGTGCCAGCAGCCGTAGACAGGGCCAGGGTCAGACCCAGTACTTC
.	.	TRBV6-1	TRBJ1-2	CASSEDRANGYTF	TGTGCCAGCAGTGAAGACAGGGCGAACGGCTACACCTTC
.	TRBD2	TRBV6-1	TRBJ2-2	CASKASGDTGELFF	TGTGCCAGCAAGGCTAGCGGGGACACCGGGGAGCTGTTTTTT
.	.	TRBV4-1	TRBJ2-7	CASSQSLGGAYEQYF	TGCGCCAGCAGCCAATCCCTAGGGGGAGCCTACGAGCAGTACTTC
.	TRBD2	TRBV4-1	TRBJ2-7	CASSQKRSSGRYEQYF	TGCGCCAGCAGCCAGAAGAGGTCTAGCGGCCGCTACGAGCAGTACTTC
.	.	TRBV5-1	TRBJ2-3	CASSGGDSLDTQYF	TGCGCCAGCAGCGGCGGCGACTCTCTTGATACGCAGTATTTT
.	.	TRBV10-1	TRBJ2-2	CASSVAKNTGELFF	TGCGCCAGCAGTGTGGCCAAAAACACCGGGGAGCTGTTTTTT
.	.	TRBV6-5	TRBJ1-1	CASKVTGQDTEAFF	TGTGCCAGCAAAGTCACAGGGCAAGACACTGAAGCTTTCTTT
.	TRBD1	TRBV5-1	TRBJ1-1	CASSGGQGGLRNTEAFF	TGCGCCAGCAGCGGGGGACAGGGAGGGCTTAGGAACACTGAAGCTTTCTTT
few	TRBD1	TRBV6-1	TRBJ2-1	CASRRQGASYNEQFF	TGTGCCAGCAGGAGACAGGGGGCCTCCTACAATGAGCAGTTCTTC
.	.	TRBV30	TRBJ2-3	CAWGPGQDTQYF	TGTGCCTGGGGGCCCGGTCAAGATACGCAGTATTTT
.	.	TRBV6-6	TRBJ2-4	CASSYADDTGLNIQYF	TGTGCCAGCAGTTACGCGGATGATACAGGGTTAAACATTCAGTACTTC
few	.	TRBV5-1	TRBJ2-5	CASSLGGGVETQYF	TGCGCCAGCAGCTTGGGAGGAGGGGTGGAGACCCAGTACTTC
.	.	TRBV18	TRBJ2-1	CASSRGPEGLNEQFF	TGTGCCAGCTCACGAGGGCCTGAGGGACTCAATGAGCAGTTCTTC
.	.	TRBV6-5	TRBJ2-3	CASTLIGAHTQYF	TGTGCCAGCACCCTAATAGGGGCCCATACGCAGTATTTT
.	.	TRBV18	TRBJ2-1	CASSPGAGGLTYNEQFF	TGTGCCAGCTCACCAGGGGCAGGGGGGCTGACCTACAATGAGCAGTTCTTC
once	TRBD2	TRBV7-3	TRBJ2-5	CASSLRASGGDPQYF	TGTGCCAGCAGCTTAAGGGCTAGCGGGGGGGATCCCCAGTACTTC
.	.	TRBV18	TRBJ2-2	CASSPPYSTGELFF	TGTGCCAGCTCACCACCGTACAGCACCGGGGAGCTGTTTTTT
.	.	TRBV13	TRBJ1-2	CASTLEGGSNYGYTF	TGTGCCAGCACCTTAGAAGGGGGTTCCAACTATGGCTACACCTTC
.	TRBD2	TRBV7-6	TRBJ2-1	CASSPSQTSFVGDEQFF	TGTGCCAGCAGCCCTTCCCAGACTAGCTTCGTAGGTGATGAGCAGTTCTTC
.	.	TRBV30	TRBJ2-3	CAWSVPAGRADTQYF	TGTGCCTGGAGTGTTCCGGCGGGTCGGGCAGATACGCAGTATTTT
.	TRBD1	TRBV29-1	TRBJ1-1	CSVVTGSWTEAFF	TGCAGCGTTGTGACAGGGAGTTGGACTGAAGCTTTCTTT
.	TRBD1	TRBV19	TRBJ2-7	CASSTGGRDEQYF	TGTGCCTCTTCTACAGGGGGTCGCGACGAGCAGTACTTC
.	.	TRBV11-3	TRBJ2-3	CASSLDRRGGTDTQYF	TGTGCCAGCAGCTTAGATCGGAGAGGAGGGACAGATACGCAGTATTTT
.	TRBD1	TRBV27	TRBJ1-5	CASSLSQGASGNQPQHF	TGTGCCAGCAGTTTATCGCAGGGGGCAAGCGGCAATCAGCCCCAGCATTTT
.	.	TRBV2	TRBJ1-4	CASRGRQEPNEKLFF	TGTGCCAGCAGGGGGCGACAGGAACCGAATGAAAAACTGTTTTTT
.	TRBD1	TRBV2	TRBJ2-2	CASRRQGIGELFF	TGTGCCAGCAGACGACAGGGGATCGGGGAGCTGTTTTTT
.	.	TRBV2	TRBJ2-7	CAIRLGGSYEQYF	TGTGCCATCAGATTAGGCGGTTCCTACGAGCAGTACTTC
.	.	TRBV12-5	TRBJ1-1	CASGLVRASGNTEAFF	TGTGCTAGTGGTTTGGTACGGGCCAGCGGGAACACTGAAGCTTTCTTT
few	TRBD2	TRBV5-1	TRBJ2-1	CASRDAGTTYNEQFF	TGCGCCAGCAGAGATGCAGGGACTACCTACAATGAGCAGTTCTTC
once	TRBD2	TRBV13	TRBJ2-3	CASSPRPGGTDTQYF	TGTGCCAGCAGTCCCCGCCCGGGGGGAACAGATACGCAGTATTTT
.	TRBD1	TRBV6-1	TRBJ2-7	CASSVVGGQADEQYF	TGTGCCAGCAGTGTTGTCGGGGGACAGGCGGACGAGCAGTACTTC
few	TRBD1	TRBV29-1	TRBJ2-3	CSVEMTGTNTQYF	TGCAGCGTTGAAATGACAGGGACGAATACGCAGTATTTT
.	TRBD1	TRBV19	TRBJ1-1	CASSPTGYTEAFF	TGTGCCAGTAGTCCGACAGGGTACACTGAAGCTTTCTTT
.	.	TRBV10-3	TRBJ2-5	CAISDPKRDPAKETQYF	TGTGCCATCAGTGACCCTAAACGGGATCCGGCTAAAGAGACCCAGTACTTC
.	.	TRBV21-1	TRBJ2-2	CASSKGSRVGELFF	TGTGCCAGCAGCAAAGGTAGCAGGGTAGGGGAGCTGTTTTTT
.	TRBD1	TRBV18	TRBJ2-5	CASSPLGQGREQYF	TGTGCCAGCTCACCATTGGGACAGGGACGGGAGCAGTACTTC
.	TRBD1	TRBV6-6	TRBJ2-7	CASSPGQGRTYEQYF	TGTGCCAGCAGCCCAGGACAGGGGAGGACCTACGAGCAGTACTTC
.	.	TRBV19	TRBJ2-3	CASSTLGGPDTQYF	TGTGCCAGTAGTACCCTCGGGGGACCAGATACGCAGTATTTT
once	.	TRBV28	TRBJ1-2	CAVTNRNYGYTF	TGTGCCGTGACCAACAGAAACTATGGCTACACCTTC
.	TRBD2	TRBV6-1	TRBJ2-1	CASSDWREYNEQFF	TGTGCCAGCAGTGACTGGCGGGAGTACAATGAGCAGTTCTTC
few	.	TRBV5-1	TRBJ2-5	CASSHPGEETQYF	TGCGCCAGCAGTCACCCAGGGGAAGAGACCCAGTACTTC
.	TRBD1	TRBV7-3	TRBJ1-1	CASRYDRGSEAFF	TGTGCCAGCAGATACGACAGGGGGAGTGAAGCTTTCTTT
few	.	TRBV5-1	TRBJ1-1	CASMLRGGTEAFF	TGCGCCAGCATGCTTCGGGGTGGCACTGAAGCTTTCTTT
.	.	TRBV2	TRBJ2-5	CASSLLRGEETQYF	TGTGCCAGCAGTCTCCTTCGGGGTGAAGAGACCCAGTACTTC
.	.	TRBV9	TRBJ2-1	CASSVRFDEQFF	TGTGCCAGCAGCGTGAGGTTCGATGAGCAGTTCTTC
.	TRBD1	TRBV2	TRBJ1-6	CASSRDRGRGSPLHF	TGTGCCAGCAGTAGGGACAGGGGACGAGGATCACCCCTCCACTTT